A selection of T cell receptor beta chains follows, all from one sample in a study of CD8 T cells in ankylosing spondylitis. TCRdb re-called the 5' RACE reads with MiXCR, one entry per CDR3 protein. The data contain over 600,000 distinct CDR3 sequences, around 17% of them singletons. Sequences were obtained from blood, either unsorted or a sorted T cell fraction (not recorded which). The receptors stem from a male donor with ankylosing spondylitis. Each CDR3 is given with its conserved first and last residue. A D gene is named only where the DNA matches it firmly. Some rows have no size entry. The others give once, few or many, or a class for an expanded clone.

j_gene	d_gene	abundance	v_gene	CDR3aa	CDR3nt
TRBJ2-7	TRBD1	few	TRBV7-2	CASSPMDRSEQYF	TGTGCCAGCAGCCCCATGGACAGGTCTGAGCAGTACTTC
TRBJ1-1	TRBD1	few	TRBV30	CASHRGPTEAFF	TGTGCCTCACACAGGGGTCCCACTGAAGCTTTCTTT
TRBJ2-7	TRBD2	few	TRBV9	CASSRGLEPYEQYF	TGTGCCAGCAGCCGAGGACTAGAGCCCTACGAGCAGTACTTC
TRBJ1-2	NA	few	TRBV5-1	CASSLDSPKDGYTF	TGCGCCAGCAGCCTGGACAGTCCTAAGGATGGCTACACCTTC
TRBJ1-1	TRBD1	few	TRBV5-1	CASSFSGTGIGNTEAFF	TGCGCCAGCAGCTTCTCCGGGACAGGGATTGGTAACACTGAAGCTTTCTTT
TRBJ2-1	TRBD1	few	TRBV20-1	CSARKPGQGLDEQFF	TGCAGTGCTAGGAAGCCGGGACAGGGGCTGGATGAGCAGTTCTTC
TRBJ2-5	NA	NA	TRBV7-9	CASSFTLTGPETQYF	TGTGCCAGCAGCTTTACGTTGACTGGGCCGGAGACCCAGTACTTC
TRBJ2-3	TRBD1	few	TRBV20-1	CSARGQGAADTQYF	TGCAGTGCTAGAGGTCAGGGGGCCGCAGATACGCAGTATTTT
TRBJ1-1	NA	NA	TRBV3-1	CASSQVSGFAEAFF	TGTGCCAGCAGCCAAGTGTCAGGGTTCGCTGAAGCTTTCTTT
TRBJ2-5	TRBD2	NA	TRBV7-2	CASSFYSGRGETQYF	TGTGCCAGCAGCTTCTATAGCGGGAGAGGAGAGACCCAGTACTTC
TRBJ2-1	TRBD2	NA	TRBV7-9	CASGREAYNEQFF	TGTGCCAGCGGACGGGAGGCATACAATGAGCAGTTCTTC
TRBJ2-5	NA	NA	TRBV4-2	CASSQGKGTYQETQYF	TGTGCCAGCAGCCAAGGGAAGGGGACTTATCAAGAGACCCAGTACTTC
TRBJ1-2	NA	NA	TRBV7-9	CASSRISYGYTF	TGTGCCAGCAGCCGTATTTCCTATGGCTACACCTTC
TRBJ1-2	TRBD1	many	TRBV12-3/TRBV12-4	CASSRGQIYGYTF	TGTGCCAGCAGTCGGGGACAGATCTATGGCTACACCTTC
TRBJ2-2	NA	NA	TRBV4-3	CASSQTYRRLTGELFF	TGCGCCAGCAGCCAGACCTACAGGAGATTAACCGGGGAGCTGTTTTTT
TRBJ2-1	NA	NA	TRBV7-9	CASSAQEGEQFF	TGTGCCAGCAGCGCCCAGGAGGGTGAGCAGTTCTTC
TRBJ1-4	NA	few	TRBV18	CASSPGVEKLFF	TGTGCCAGCTCACCAGGGGTTGAAAAACTGTTTTTT
TRBJ1-2	TRBD1	NA	TRBV29-1	CSVWDRGASGYTF	TGCAGCGTCTGGGACAGGGGTGCTTCGGGCTACACCTTC
TRBJ1-2	TRBD1	few	TRBV29-1	CSVSKTGTVGGYGYTF	TGCAGCGTTTCAAAAACTGGGACAGTGGGGGGCTATGGCTACACCTTC
TRBJ2-1	NA	NA	TRBV12-3/TRBV12-4	CASSSPLVNEQFF	TGTGCCAGCAGTTCCCCCCTCGTCAATGAGCAGTTCTTC
TRBJ2-2	NA	NA	TRBV7-9	CASGGAAGELFF	TGTGCCAGCGGGGGGGCGGCCGGGGAGCTGTTTTTT
TRBJ2-1	TRBD2	few	TRBV5-1	CASSPAGGSRDEQFF	TGCGCCAGCAGCCCGGCGGGGGGTTCCAGGGATGAGCAGTTCTTC
TRBJ1-6	TRBD1	NA	TRBV5-1	CASSRGTENSPLHF	TGCGCCAGCAGCCGCGGGACAGAAAATTCACCCCTCCACTTT
TRBJ2-7	TRBD2	NA	TRBV20-1	CSARVLAGATYEQYF	TGCAGTGCTAGAGTTCTAGCGGGTGCGACCTACGAGCAGTACTTC
TRBJ2-7	TRBD1	NA	TRBV19	CASSPGTGESHEQYF	TGTGCCAGTAGCCCAGGGACAGGGGAGTCCCACGAGCAGTACTTC
TRBJ1-4	TRBD1	NA	TRBV7-9	CASSAGGRGGEKLFF	TGTGCCAGCAGCGCAGGGGGCAGGGGAGGTGAAAAACTGTTTTTT
TRBJ2-7	NA	NA	TRBV27	CASSGLEGAAPLSEQYF	TGTGCCAGCAGTGGTCTGGAGGGCGCGGCCCCTCTCAGCGAGCAGTACTTC
TRBJ1-5	NA	many	TRBV5-6	CASSRGDQPQHF	TGTGCCAGCAGCCGGGGGGACCAGCCCCAGCATTTT
TRBJ1-2	NA	NA	TRBV12-3/TRBV12-4	CASSGRAAYGYTF	TGTGCCAGCAGTGGACGGGCAGCATATGGCTACACCTTC
TRBJ2-3	TRBD2	NA	TRBV6-1	CASKPSGSTDTQYF	TGTGCCAGCAAGCCTAGCGGGAGCACAGATACGCAGTATTTT
TRBJ1-5	NA	NA	TRBV27	CASSLLPGSNQPQHF	TGTGCCAGCAGTTTATTGCCAGGTAGCAATCAGCCCCAGCATTTT
TRBJ2-5	TRBD2	NA	TRBV10-3	CAISDFSGGLQETQYF	TGTGCCATCAGTGATTTCAGCGGGGGGCTACAAGAGACCCAGTACTTC
TRBJ2-1	NA	NA	TRBV28	CASSQFAAGTSYNEQFF	TGTGCCAGCAGTCAATTCGCGGCGGGAACCTCCTACAATGAGCAGTTCTTC
TRBJ2-2	TRBD1	NA	TRBV10-3	CAIRGTGAGELFF	TGTGCCATCAGAGGAACAGGGGCCGGGGAGCTGTTTTTT
TRBJ1-1	NA	few	TRBV25-1	CASRTGQRNTEAFF	TGTGCCAGCAGGACGGGACAACGGAACACTGAAGCTTTCTTT
TRBJ1-3	NA	NA	TRBV5-1	CASQESYSGNTIYF	TGCGCCAGCCAGGAGTCCTACTCTGGAAACACCATATATTTT
TRBJ2-7	TRBD2	NA	TRBV20-1	CSASAGAYEQYF	TGCAGTGCATCGGCGGGGGCCTACGAGCAGTACTTC
TRBJ2-7	TRBD1	few	TRBV10-3	CAISLGRDREIYEQYF	TGTGCCATCAGTCTAGGCCGGGACAGGGAAATCTACGAGCAGTACTTC
TRBJ2-5	NA	few	TRBV5-1	CASSASGETQYF	TGCGCCAGCAGCGCCTCGGGGGAGACCCAGTACTTC
TRBJ2-2	TRBD2	NA	TRBV6-4	CASSRAGGYGELFF	TGTGCCAGCAGCCGAGCGGGGGGATACGGGGAGCTGTTTTTT
TRBJ2-3	NA	few	TRBV7-9	CASSLERVVSTDTQYF	TGTGCCAGCAGCTTAGAGCGGGTGGTGAGCACAGATACGCAGTATTTT
TRBJ2-1	TRBD1	few	TRBV29-1	CSAGDSPNEQFF	TGCAGCGCCGGGGACAGCCCCAATGAGCAGTTCTTC
TRBJ2-2	NA	NA	TRBV7-6	CASSFSWVTTGELFF	TGTGCCAGCAGCTTCAGCTGGGTTACGACCGGGGAGCTGTTTTTT
TRBJ2-3	NA	NA	TRBV20-1	CSARLGWDTQYF	TGCAGTGCTAGACTCGGGTGGGATACGCAGTATTTT
TRBJ1-1	NA	NA	TRBV7-9	CASSSSTGSTEAFF	TGTGCCAGCAGCTCCTCCACAGGGTCCACTGAAGCTTTCTTT
TRBJ2-4	NA	many	TRBV4-2	CASSQQGAKNIQYF	TGTGCCAGCAGCCAACAGGGGGCCAAAAACATTCAGTACTTC